Below, 14 T cell receptor beta chains from the same sample are listed, as sequenced in a study of response to subunit inactivated influenza vaccine. Using its own MiXCR run on the RT-PCR reads, TCRdb lists one record per CDR3 protein. The data show about 480,000 distinct CDR3 sequences, around 13% seen once. The source material was PBMCs from blood, sampled around seven weeks after vaccination. The source is a man in his forties or fifties who received an inactivated influenza vaccine.

J is TRBJ2-3 and V is TRBV5-1, with D possibly being TRBD1 (6 bases). CDR1 and CDR2 (germline): SGHRS, YFSETQ. The CDR3 length is 14 residues. Trimming pared 6 bases from V and 6 bases from J, leaving 17 bases between. For the CDR3, the DNA is TGCGCCAGCACCCCGGACAGCACGCGGGATACGCAGTATTTT. Translated, it gives CASTPDSTRDTQYF.

The gene calls are TRBV5-1 and TRBJ1-2, with D tentatively TRBD1 (6 bases). CDR3 length: 16 residues. The V gene lost 6 bases and the J gene lost 6 bases, with 24 bases spanning the gap. The germline V gene has CDR1 SGHRS and CDR2 YFSETQ. The CDR3 sequence: CASTFFGGGALDGYTF. The CDR3 coding sequence is TGCGCCAGCACATTCTTCGGGGGCGGGGCTCTCGATGGCTACACCTTC.

This clonotype showed up just a few times. V and J are TRBV18 and TRBJ1-4; D ambiguous. Germline V gives CDR1 KGHSH, CDR2 LQKENI. The CDR3 spans 12 residues. The V and J ends lost 6 bases and 10 bases respectively, with 12 bases between them. The CDR3 bases are TGTGCCAGCTCGCTGGCTCGAGGAAAACTGTTTTTT. Its protein product is CASSLARGKLFF.

The DNA for the CDR3 is TGTGCCAGCAGTTTATCCCGACACTTAGCGGGGGGCTACTACAATGAGCAGTTCTTC. It is translated as CASSLSRHLAGGYYNEQFF. The chain couples TRBV28 to TRBJ2-1, with 10 bases matching TRBD2. Trimming at V came to 1 base and at J to 3 bases, leaving 12 bases not matched to a gene. The CDR3 sequence is 19 residues long. The germline CDR1 and CDR2 sequences are MDHEN and SYDVKM.

In this sample, this clonotype turned up a few times. The chain employs TRBV7-9 and TRBJ1-1; D not certain. From germline, CDR1 is SEHNR and CDR2 FQNEAQ (reference sequence). The V end was cut by 3 bases, the J end by 6 bases, with 8 bases between. The CDR3 totals 12 residues. CDR3 sequence: CASSLDDSEAFF. The CDR3, as DNA: TGTGCCAGCAGCTTGGACGACTCTGAAGCTTTCTTT. The full variable domain, with the rest looked up from reference TRBV7-9 and TRBJ1-1, is DTGVSQNPRHKITKRGQNVTFRCDPISEHNRLYWYRQTLGQGPEFLTYFQNEAQLEKSRLLSDRFSAERPKGSFSTLEIQRTEQGDSAMYLCASSLDDSEAFFGQGTRLTVV.

This clonotype occurred a few times. V and J are TRBV28 and TRBJ2-2, with TRBD1 identical over 9 bases. The ends lost 5 bases at V and 3 bases at J; junction bases unmatched: 7. The CDR3 extends over 16 amino acids. Germline CDR1 and CDR2: MDHEN and SYDVKM. DNA of the CDR3: TGTGCCAGCAGTGATTTTGGGACAGGGCACACCGGGGAGCTGTTTTTT. It yields the protein CASSDFGTGHTGELFF.

This clonotype has a count of ten or more. The chain uses TRBV2 and TRBJ1-2; maybe TRBD1 (5 bases). V dropped 2 bases and J dropped 4 bases, with 14 bases sitting between them. Germline CDR1 SNHLY, CDR2 FYNNEI. The CDR3 length is 15 residues. For the CDR3, the DNA is TGTGCCAGCAGTGAAAACGGGGGGAACGCCTATGGCTACACCTTC. It translates to CASSENGGNAYGYTF.

The chain combines TRBV19 with TRBJ1-1, with 7 bases fitting TRBD1. CDR3 size: 13 residues. V lost 5 bases, J lost 5 bases, and 5 bases stayed unmatched. CDR1 is LNHDA and CDR2 is SQIVND in the germline V gene (reference sequence). The CDR3 loop reads CASSSTGRTEAFF. The CDR3 bases are TGTGCCAGTAGTTCGACAGGGCGGACTGAAGCTTTCTTT.

This chain links TRBV7-2 with TRBJ2-3, with TRBD2 as a possible D gene (5 bases). CDR3 length: 13 residues. Germline values: CDR1 SGHTA, CDR2 FQGNSA. V lost 4 bases and J lost 4, with 9 bases in between. Here the CDR3 DNA reads TGTGCCAGCAGCTCCCGAGGGTCAGATACGCAGTATTTT. This encodes CASSSRGSDTQYF.

The chain carries TRBV7-9 and TRBJ2-5; D is possibly TRBD2 (5 bases). The CDR3 is made up of 15 amino acids. The germline V gene encodes CDR1 SEHNR and CDR2 FQNEAQ (reference sequence). The germline V and J ends were trimmed by 5 bases and 5 bases, with 18 bases remaining between them. In DNA, the CDR3 is TGTGCCAGCAGCCGACCATTGGGTCCGGGGGAGACCCAGTACTTC. Translation: CASSRPLGPGETQYF.

This clonotype came up many times. This chain joins TRBV28 and TRBJ2-5; D gene uncertain. This CDR3 comprises 13 residues. The germline gives CDR1 MDHEN, CDR2 SYDVKM. The V end lost 4 bases, the J end lost 5 bases, and 11 bases lay between the germline ends. The CDR3 bases are TGTGCCAGCAGTTCCGAACATCGGGAGACCCAGTACTTC. This translates into CASSSEHRETQYF.

There are many counts of this clonotype. The chain recombines TRBV4-2 with TRBJ2-1; 10 bases map to TRBD2. V was pared by 0 bases and J by 6 bases, with 11 bases of the junction left unmatched. Germline V lookup: CDR1 LGHNA, CDR2 YNFKEQ. There are 18 residues in the CDR3. The chain's CDR3 is CASSQDEGSGGSSNEQFF. In DNA, the CDR3 is TGTGCCAGCAGCCAAGATGAAGGTAGCGGGGGGAGTTCCAATGAGCAGTTCTTC.

The sample holds many counts of this clonotype. This chain joins TRBV5-6 and TRBJ1-1; D ambiguous. This CDR3 has 14 amino acids. Per germline, CDR1 SGHDT and CDR2 YYEEEE. V was shortened by 3 bases and J by 1 base, with 10 bases between the two germline ends. The CDR3 nucleotides are TGTGCCAGCAGCTACTATCTCGCGAACACTGAAGCTTTCTTT. It yields the protein CASSYYLANTEAFF.

This clonotype has just a few counts. The V call is TRBV12-3 or TRBV12-4, the J call TRBJ2-7; 8 nucleotides match TRBD1. The V and J ends lost 6 bases and 6 bases, in that order; junction bases with no gene match: 13. The CDR3 covers 15 residues. The DNA for the CDR3 is TGTGCCAGCAGCAGCCAGGGGGCTTCCCTTACCGAGCAGTACTTC. It is translated as CASSSQGASLTEQYF.